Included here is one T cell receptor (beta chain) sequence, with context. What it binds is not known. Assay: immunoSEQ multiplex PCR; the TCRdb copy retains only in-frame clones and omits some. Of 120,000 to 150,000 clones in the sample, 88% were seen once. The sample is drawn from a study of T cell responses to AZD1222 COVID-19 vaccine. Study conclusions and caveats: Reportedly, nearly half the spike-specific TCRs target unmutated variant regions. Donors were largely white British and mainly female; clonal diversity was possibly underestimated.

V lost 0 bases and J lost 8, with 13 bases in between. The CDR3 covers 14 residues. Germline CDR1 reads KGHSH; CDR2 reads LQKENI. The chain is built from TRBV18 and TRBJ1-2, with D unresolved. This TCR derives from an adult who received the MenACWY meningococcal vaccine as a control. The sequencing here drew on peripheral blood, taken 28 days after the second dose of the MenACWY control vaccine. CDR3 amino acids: CASSPPAGSWGYTF. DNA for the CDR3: TGTGCCAGCTCACCACCTGCAGGCTCGTGGGGCTACACCTTC.